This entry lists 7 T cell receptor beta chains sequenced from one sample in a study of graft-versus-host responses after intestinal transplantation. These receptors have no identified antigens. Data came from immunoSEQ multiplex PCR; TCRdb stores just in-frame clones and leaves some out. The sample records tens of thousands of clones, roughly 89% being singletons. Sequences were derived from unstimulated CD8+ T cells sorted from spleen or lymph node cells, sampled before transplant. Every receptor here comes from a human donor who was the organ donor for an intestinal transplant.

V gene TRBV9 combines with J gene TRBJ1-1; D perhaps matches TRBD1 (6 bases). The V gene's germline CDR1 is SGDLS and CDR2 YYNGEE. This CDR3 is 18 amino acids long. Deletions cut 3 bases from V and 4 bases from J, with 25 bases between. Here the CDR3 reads CASSGEGGSGHLGTEAFF. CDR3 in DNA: TGTGCCAGCAGCGGGGAGGGGGGTTCAGGGCACCTGGGCACTGAAGCTTTCTTT.

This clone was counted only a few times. CDR3: CASSRGDRVSSYEQYV. Written as DNA, the CDR3 is TGTGCCAGCAGCCGAGGGGACAGGGTTAGCTCCTACGAGCAGTACGTC. The V gene is TRBV14, the J gene TRBJ2-7, with 9 bases aligning to TRBD1. The length of the CDR3 is 16 residues. Germline lookup yields CDR1 SGHDN and CDR2 FVKESK. The V gene end was trimmed by 4 bases and the J gene end by 0 bases; junction bases not matched to a gene: 7.

The CDR3 region has the DNA TGCACCAGCAGCCTTCGACAGGGATCGTACGAGCAGTACGTC. It yields the protein CTSSLRQGSYEQYV. The gene calls are TRBV1 and TRBJ2-7; the DNA was not compared with TRBD1, the D call given in the table. TRBV1 is an annotated pseudogene. This CDR3 has 14 residues.

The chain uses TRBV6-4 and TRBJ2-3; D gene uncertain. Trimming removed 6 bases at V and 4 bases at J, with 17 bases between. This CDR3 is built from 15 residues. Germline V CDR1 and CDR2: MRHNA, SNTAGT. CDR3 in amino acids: CASSFRLFGSDTQYF. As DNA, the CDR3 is TGTGCCAGCAGCTTTCGACTTTTCGGGTCAGATACGCAGTATTTT.

The CDR3 loop is CATSRRRTHDNSPLHF. CDR3 in DNA: TGTGCCACCAGCAGGAGGAGGACCCACGATAATTCACCCCTCCACTTT. The chain carries TRBV15 and TRBJ1-6; no clear D. Germline assignment: CDR1 LNHNV and CDR2 YYDKDF (reference sequence). The CDR3 covers 16 residues. Trimming took off 3 bases at V and 5 bases at J, with 14 bases between the two ends.

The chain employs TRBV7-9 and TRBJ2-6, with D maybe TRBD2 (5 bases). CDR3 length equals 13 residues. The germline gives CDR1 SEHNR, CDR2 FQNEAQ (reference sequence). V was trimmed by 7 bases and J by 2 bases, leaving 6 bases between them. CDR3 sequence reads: CASTGAGANVLTF. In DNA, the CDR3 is TGTGCCAGCACCGGGGCTGGGGCCAACGTCCTGACTTTC.

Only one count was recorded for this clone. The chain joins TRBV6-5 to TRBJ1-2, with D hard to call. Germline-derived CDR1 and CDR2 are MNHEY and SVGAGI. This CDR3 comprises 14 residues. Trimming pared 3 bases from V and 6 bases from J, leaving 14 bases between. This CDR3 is CASSYVAGGDGYTF. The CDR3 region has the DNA TGTGCCAGCAGTTATGTTGCGGGCGGGGATGGCTACACCTTC.